Here is one TCR beta chain with its context. Its antigen remains unknown. Read sequence stops 3 residues before the CDR3 end, and the germline J gene provides the missing end. This CDR3 is 14 amino acids long. Germline CDR1 and CDR2: KGHSH and LQKENI. immunoSEQ multiplex PCR used an average of around 1,100 ng genomic DNA. Repertoires were generated with immunoSEQ multiplex PCR, while TCRdb's copy carries only in-frame clones and drops some. The sample table sets out around 18,000 clones. The data derive from a study of T cells in women clearing cervical HPV infection. The wider study: Cases were women with histologically confirmed HPV16-related CIN3 or worse, including 2 invasive cancers. Controls were women whose single incident HPV16 infection cleared within 12 months without precancer or cancer. Findings and caveats of the study: Controls had more TRBV6-7 (0.16%) than cases (approximately 0.11%).

Sequenced sample: blood buffy coat. This receptor was identified in a woman between 18 and 75 years old with a cervical HPV16 infection that either progressed to CIN3+ or cleared (not recorded which). The rearrangement uses TRBV18 and TRBJ2-2, with D perhaps TRBD2 (6 bases). CDR3 DNA, as far as it was read: TGTGCCAGCTCACCTGGGACTTCGGATGAAAAG. Residues: CASSPGTSDEK. The CDR3 reads in full as CASSPGTSDEKLFF.